The following is a T cell receptor beta chain sequence with its context. The data belong to a study of T cell repertoires in cytomegalovirus infection. MiXCR, applied by TCRdb to the reads, yields one record per CDR3 protein. Of 200,000 to 300,000 distinct CDR3 sequences in the sample, around 9% were seen once. Sequencing was carried out using PBMCs. The receptor comes from a human donor in good health (CMV status not recorded). Some clones in this sample may be carry-over from other donors' samples.

CDR3: CASSQGGMAQYF. The CDR3 bases are TGTGCCAGCAGCCAAGGAGGGATGGCCCAGTACTTC. The rearrangement uses TRBV3-1 and TRBJ2-5, with D tentatively TRBD2 (5 bases). Germline values: CDR1 LGHDT, CDR2 YNNKEL (reference sequence). V was cut by 1 base and J by 9 bases, with 9 bases left in between. The CDR3 covers 12 residues.